One and the same sample provided the 18 T cell receptor beta chains below, sequenced in a study of cytomegalovirus exposure and HLA in healthy donors. The PCR used 60 Vbeta and 13 Jbeta primers. Here immunoSEQ multiplex PCR was the method, and the copy in TCRdb shows in-frame clones only, minus some. Seen here are about 130,000 clones, around 73% observed once, and the top ten hold approximately 10%. Source material: PBMCs. Receptors originate from a man aged 25 to 40 in good health and CMV-seropositive.

This chain uses TRBV6-1 with TRBJ1-1; no reliable D call. CDR3 length equals 13 residues. V lost 3 bases to trimming and J lost 5 bases, with 10 bases between them. Germline lookup yields CDR1 MNHNS and CDR2 SASEGT. CDR3 nucleotide sequence: TGTGCCAGCAGTGACAGCGTATGGACTGAAGCTTTCTTT. It translates to CASSDSVWTEAFF.

Of note for this clone: A junction boundary mismatches the germline segment, possibly from a read error. The rearrangement uses TRBV5-1 and TRBJ2-2; D call uncertain. The germline V gene has CDR1 SGHRS and CDR2 YFSETQ. The CDR3 has 12 amino acids. Here the CDR3 DNA reads TGCGCCAGCAGCTTGGACACCGAGGAGCTGTTTTTT. The encoded protein is CASSLDTEELFF.

V and J are TRBV4-2 and TRBJ2-1; 11 nucleotides match TRBD2. CDR1 LGHNA and CDR2 YNFKEQ come from the germline V gene. The V gene end was trimmed by 4 bases and the J gene end by 7 bases; junction bases not matched to a gene: 6. The CDR3 runs 15 residues. Here the CDR3 reads CASSLTSGSINEQFF. As DNA, the CDR3 is TGTGCCAGCAGCCTTACTAGCGGGAGCATAAATGAGCAGTTCTTC.

This clone showed up just once. The V and J genes are TRBV10-3 and TRBJ2-1; 12 nucleotides align to TRBD2. The V gene's germline CDR1 is ENHRY and CDR2 SYGVKD. The CDR3 covers 15 residues. The V gene end was trimmed by 8 bases and the J gene end by 5 bases; junction bases not matched to a gene: 7. The CDR3, as DNA: TGTGCCATCGGCGAGACTAGCGGGAGCCACAATGAGCAGTTCTTC. Amino acids: CAIGETSGSHNEQFF.

The chain is built from TRBV4-1 and TRBJ2-1; unclear D gene. Trimming removed 0 bases from V and 13 bases from J, with 10 bases in between. The CDR3 sequence is 12 residues long. Germline V gene data show CDR1 as MGHRA and CDR2 as YSYEKL. In DNA, the CDR3 is TGCGCCAGCAGCCAAGATTTGAGACAACAGTTCTTC. As protein: CASSQDLRQQFF.

The chain has TRBV10-3 and TRBJ1-2; 9 nucleotides agree with TRBD1. Germline CDR1 ENHRY, CDR2 SYGVKD. There are 14 residues in the CDR3. V lost 6 bases to trimming and J lost 4 bases; unmatched junction nucleotides: 6. CDR3 region: CAIRTGQGGYGYTF. Here the CDR3 DNA reads TGTGCCATCAGAACGGGACAGGGTGGCTATGGCTACACCTTC.

The chain carries TRBV29-1 and TRBJ2-1, with TRBD2 matching over 10 bases. V was pared by 3 bases and J by 3 bases, with 14 bases of the junction left unmatched. Per the germline V gene, CDR1 is SQVTM and CDR2 is ANQGSEA. The CDR3 spans 18 residues. CDR3 sequence reads: CSVEKLAGRLLIYNEQFF. CDR3 sequence (DNA): TGCAGCGTTGAGAAACTAGCGGGACGTCTTTTAATCTACAATGAGCAGTTCTTC.

This chain links TRBV4-2 with TRBJ1-1, with TRBD1 matching 7 bases. This CDR3 comprises 13 residues. The germline CDR1 and CDR2 sequences are LGHNA and YNFKEQ. V shed 6 bases and J 6 bases; nucleotides not matched to a gene: 7. The DNA of the CDR3 is TGTGCCAGCAGTACCGACAGGGATGCTGAAGCTTTCTTT. This encodes CASSTDRDAEAFF.

The chain uses TRBV5-1 and TRBJ2-1, with 9 bases identical to TRBD1. This CDR3 is built from 14 residues. Germline V CDR1 and CDR2: SGHRS, YFSETQ. V trimming: 6 bases; J trimming: 8 bases; junction bases outside the gene matches: 9. The CDR3 DNA reads as TGCGCCAGCACCCCCCTGGGACAGGGAGATGAGCAGTTCTTC. Amino acid sequence: CASTPLGQGDEQFF.

The chain recombines TRBV11-1 with TRBJ2-5, with 7 bases matching TRBD2. Germline lookup yields CDR1 SGHAT and CDR2 FQDESV (reference sequence). The CDR3 sequence is 14 residues long. J was trimmed by 1 base and V by 3 bases; bases with no gene match: 2. CDR3 loop: CASSFGRLQETQYF. For the CDR3, the DNA is TGTGCCAGCAGCTTCGGGAGGCTCCAAGAGACCCAGTACTTC.

The rearrangement joins TRBV7-2 to TRBJ2-1, with 13 bases identical to TRBD2. The CDR3 has 16 amino acids. The ends lost 4 bases at V and 10 bases at J; junction bases unmatched: 10. The germline V gene has CDR1 SGHTA and CDR2 FQGNSA. CDR3 nucleotides: TGTGCCAGCAGCTCCCCCGGGACTAGCGGGACAGGCGAGCAGTTCTTC. Its protein is CASSSPGTSGTGEQFF.

A single count supports this clone. The chain carries TRBV27 and TRBJ2-5; D is tentatively TRBD1 or TRBD2 (9 bases each). The CDR3 extends over 16 amino acids. V was trimmed by 6 bases and J by 7 bases, leaving 24 bases between them. In germline, CDR1 is MNHEY, CDR2 SMNVEV (reference sequence). CDR3 coding DNA: TGTGCCAGCAGCTCAACAGGGGGCGAACTAGCGGGGACCCAGTACTTC. It translates to CASSSTGGELAGTQYF.

V usage is TRBV13 and J usage is TRBJ2-1; TRBD1 is a possible D gene (5 bases). V shed 5 bases and J shed 6 bases, with 17 bases lying between them. Germline V gene data show CDR1 as PRHDT and CDR2 as FYEKMQ (reference sequence). CDR3 length: 15 amino acids. The CDR3 DNA reads as TGTGCCAGCAGCCCGATGGGGCTATGGGGCAATGAGCAGTTCTTC. This sequence encodes CASSPMGLWGNEQFF.

The J gene is TRBJ2-1, the V gene TRBV6-6; D may be TRBD2 (6 bases). CDR3 length: 12 residues. Germline lookup yields CDR1 MNHNY and CDR2 SVGAGI (reference sequence). CDR3 residues: CASTSFRNEQFF. The CDR3 DNA is TGTGCGTCGACTAGTTTTCGTAATGAGCAGTTCTTC.

The chain recombines TRBV2 with TRBJ2-3, with TRBD2 matching over 10 bases. This CDR3 has 15 residues. Germline assignment: CDR1 SNHLY and CDR2 FYNNEI. V gave up 11 bases and J gave up 5 bases; unmatched junction bases: 13. The CDR3 loop is CAGSPGTSAKDTQYF. The CDR3 region has the DNA TGTGCCGGGAGCCCTGGGACTAGCGCTAAAGATACGCAGTATTTT.

This clone was picked up one time. V is TRBV27 and J is TRBJ2-7, with TRBD1 matching 11 bases. The CDR3 is 14 amino acids. Germline V gene sequence: CDR1 MNHEY, CDR2 SMNVEV (reference sequence). V lost 3 bases, J lost 6 bases, and 4 bases stayed unmatched. The CDR3 DNA follows: TGTGCCAGCAGTTTGGCCGGGACAGGGGGCGAGCAGTACTTC. It specifies CASSLAGTGGEQYF.

The chain employs TRBV23-1 and TRBJ2-7, with 10 nucleotides matching TRBD2. TRBV23-1 is reported as an ORF; its role is uncertain. V trimming: 7 bases; J trimming: 4 bases; junction bases outside the gene matches: 13. The CDR3 is made up of 16 amino acids. In DNA, the CDR3 is TGCGCCAGCATTGATGCATCTCTAGCGGGAGAATACGAGCAGTACTTC. It codes for CASIDASLAGEYEQYF.

V gene TRBV7-2 combines with J gene TRBJ1-2, with D maybe TRBD1 (6 bases). Germline-derived CDR1 and CDR2 are SGHTA and FQGNSA. CDR3 length: 18 amino acids. With 2 bases removed from V and 4 bases from J, the gap between germline ends came to 23 bases. Here the CDR3 reads CASSLLGGAGRGVYGYTF. CDR3 sequence (DNA): TGTGCCAGCAGCTTACTCGGGGGGGCCGGGCGGGGCGTCTATGGCTACACCTTC.